Sequencing of this T cell receptor beta chain was carried out in a study of cytomegalovirus exposure and HLA in healthy donors. In the PCR, 60 Vbeta and 13 Jbeta primers were used. Some clones are missing from TCRdb's copy, which holds only in-frame ones; the method was immunoSEQ multiplex PCR. The table lists some 180,000 clones, about three quarters of them singletons. This clone came up a few times. Its target is not known. The same CDR3 arises from other DNA sequences in this sample as well. Findings and caveats of the study: In vitro confirmation showed three CMV-associated chains to be CMV antigen specific. Analysis was performed later, and it showed HLA-associated TCR beta chains to be more clonally expanded than equally common others.

This sequence was found in a man younger than 35 in good health and CMV-seronegative. Sequenced sample: PBMCs.

CDR3 coding DNA: TGTGCCAGCAGTTTATCCGGGACAGGGGGTTCACCCCTCCACTTT. Encoded protein: CASSLSGTGGSPLHF. J is TRBJ1-6 and V is TRBV27; 11 bases agree with TRBD1. Germline assignment: CDR1 MNHEY and CDR2 SMNVEV (reference sequence). With V trimmed by 0 bases and J by 9 bases, 1 base remained unmatched. The CDR3 sequence is 15 residues long.